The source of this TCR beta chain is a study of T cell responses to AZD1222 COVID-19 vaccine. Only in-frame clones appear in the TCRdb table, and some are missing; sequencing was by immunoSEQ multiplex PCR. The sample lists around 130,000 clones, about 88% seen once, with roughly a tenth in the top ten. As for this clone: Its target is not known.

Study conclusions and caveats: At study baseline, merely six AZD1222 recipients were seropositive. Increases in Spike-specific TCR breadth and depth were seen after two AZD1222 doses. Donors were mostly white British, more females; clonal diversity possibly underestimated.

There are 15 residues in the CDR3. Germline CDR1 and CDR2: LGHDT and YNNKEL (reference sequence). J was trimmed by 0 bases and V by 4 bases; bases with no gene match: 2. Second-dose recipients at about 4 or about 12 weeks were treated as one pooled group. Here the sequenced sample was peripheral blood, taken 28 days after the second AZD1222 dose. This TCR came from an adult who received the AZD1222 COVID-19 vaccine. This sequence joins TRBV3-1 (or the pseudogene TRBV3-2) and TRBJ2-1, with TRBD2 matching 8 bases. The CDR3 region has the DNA TGTGCCAGCAGCCGAAGCGGGAGCTCCTACAATGAGCAGTTCTTC. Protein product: CASSRSGSSYNEQFF.